Following are 29 T cell receptor beta chains from one sample sequenced in a study of T cell responses to AZD1222 COVID-19 vaccine. The method was immunoSEQ multiplex PCR; TCRdb's version includes in-frame clones alone and lacks a portion of them. The profile shows some 170,000 clones, 85% to 90% of them singletons. The sequencing here drew on peripheral blood, taken 28 days after the second dose of the MenACWY control vaccine. These receptors originate from an adult who received the MenACWY meningococcal vaccine as a control.

The rearrangement links TRBV5-1 to TRBJ2-5; TRBD1 agrees at 10 bases. Trimming removed 0 bases from V and 3 bases from J; junction bases left unmatched: 2. The length of the CDR3 is 15 residues. Germline CDR1 is SGHRS and CDR2 is YFSETQ. CDR3 sequence reads: CASSLVGTGEETQYF. Here the CDR3 DNA reads TGCGCCAGCAGCTTGGTTGGGACAGGGGAAGAGACCCAGTACTTC.

The chain employs TRBV5-6 and TRBJ2-5; D unclear. V lost 0 bases and J 1 base, leaving 7 bases between the germline ends. The CDR3 consists of 14 residues. Per the germline V gene, CDR1 is SGHDT and CDR2 is YYEEEE. The CDR3, as DNA: TGTGCCAGCAGCTTGGTTCCCAGCCAAGAGACCCAGTACTTC. Amino acids: CASSLVPSQETQYF.

The rearrangement links TRBV10-3 to TRBJ2-7, with D unclear. The V gene lost 5 bases and the J gene lost 3 bases, with 8 bases spanning the gap. The CDR3 is 12 residues long. Germline V gene sequence: CDR1 ENHRY, CDR2 SYGVKD. CDR3 nucleotides: TGTGCCATCAGTCCGACAAACTACGAGCAGTACTTC. Translating gives CAISPTNYEQYF.

V and J are TRBV25-1 and TRBJ2-4, with 7 bases fitting TRBD2. V lost 0 bases, J lost 1 base, and 6 bases stayed unmatched. The CDR3 is 17 amino acids. CDR1 and CDR2 from the germline V gene are MGHDK and SYGVNS. The CDR3 here is CASSEYGDGRAKNIQYF. CDR3 nucleotide sequence: TGTGCCAGCAGTGAATATGGCGACGGGAGGGCCAAAAACATTCAGTACTTC. The whole variable domain, filled in from reference TRBV25-1 and TRBJ2-4, reads EADIYQTPRYLVIGTGKKITLECSQTMGHDKMYWYQQDPGMELHLIHYSYGVNSTEKGDLSSESTVSRIRTEHFPLTLESARPSHTSQYLCASSEYGDGRAKNIQYFGAGTRLSVL.

The J gene is TRBJ1-1, the V gene TRBV9, with a weak D call TRBD1 (6 bases). V gave up 4 bases and J gave up 2 bases, with 12 bases separating them. The CDR3 totals 14 residues. Germline loops: CDR1 SGDLS, CDR2 YYNGEE. CDR3 amino acids: CASSRTAENTEAFF. The CDR3 coding sequence is TGTGCCAGCAGCCGGACAGCTGAAAACACTGAAGCTTTCTTT.

The V call is TRBV4-3, the J call TRBJ2-2; D is possibly TRBD1 or TRBD2 (5 bases each). Trimming removed 5 bases at V and 1 base at J, with 17 bases between. The length of the CDR3 is 17 residues. The germline CDR1 and CDR2 sequences are LGHNA and YSLEER. This CDR3 is CASSYHGTTLNTGELFF. CDR3 DNA sequence: TGCGCCAGCAGCTATCACGGGACGACGCTGAACACCGGGGAGCTGTTTTTT.

The genes are TRBV28 and TRBJ2-7; tentative D call: TRBD1 (6 bases). Per germline, CDR1 MDHEN and CDR2 SYDVKM. V dropped 5 bases and J dropped 3 bases, with 8 bases sitting between them. The CDR3 consists of 12 residues. The CDR3 coding sequence is TGTGCCAGCAGTAGAGGGGGCTACGAGCAGTACTTC. Its protein product is CASSRGGYEQYF.

The CDR3 sequence is CASSPTLALGYAGELFF. CDR3 coding DNA: TGTGCCAGCAGCCCGACCTTGGCCTTAGGATACGCCGGGGAGCTGTTTTTT. The chain is built from TRBV3-1 (or the pseudogene TRBV3-2) and TRBJ2-2; D gene ambiguous. The CDR3 has 17 amino acids. CDR1 and CDR2 (germline): LGHDT, YNNKEL (reference sequence). The ends were cut back, 4 bases at V and 6 bases at J, with 21 bases in the middle.

The V and J genes are TRBV30 and TRBJ2-5; the D is unclear. V shed 0 bases and J shed 4 bases, with 9 bases lying between them. The germline gives CDR1 GTSNPN, CDR2 SVGIG (reference sequence). The CDR3 loop spans 13 amino acids. CDR3 region: CAWSVRKGETQYF. Written as DNA, the CDR3 is TGTGCCTGGAGTGTACGTAAGGGAGAGACCCAGTACTTC. The complete variable domain, with remaining parts taken from reference TRBV30 and TRBJ2-5, reads SQTIHQWPATLVQPVGSPLSLECTVEGTSNPNLYWYRQAAGRGLQLLFYSVGIGQISSEVPQNLSASRPQDRQFILSSKKLLLSDSGFYLCAWSVRKGETQYFGPGTRLLVL.

The V and J genes are TRBV5-6 and TRBJ1-2; no clear D. The CDR3 extends over 13 amino acids. The V and J ends lost 1 base and 3 bases respectively, with 7 bases between them. Germline CDR1 reads SGHDT; CDR2 reads YYEEEE. The chain's CDR3 is CASSLNVYYGYTF. The CDR3 DNA sequence: TGTGCCAGCAGCTTGAACGTCTACTATGGCTACACCTTC.

This clone was recorded a few times. The genes are TRBV12-5 and TRBJ1-1; the D is unclear. The CDR3 covers 16 residues. Deletions cut 6 bases from V and 1 base from J, with 18 bases between. CDR1 LGHNT and CDR2 FRNRAP come from the germline V gene. The CDR3 spells CASGPPGPTRNTEAFF. CDR3 in DNA: TGTGCTAGTGGCCCTCCCGGACCGACCCGGAACACTGAAGCTTTCTTT.

The chain links TRBV7-3 to TRBJ2-5, with D possibly being TRBD2 (6 bases). Germline values: CDR1 SGHTA, CDR2 FQGTGA. The ends were cut back, 3 bases at V and 9 bases at J, with 11 bases in the middle. This CDR3 region has 12 residues. Here the CDR3 reads CASSFLGEAQYF. The CDR3 DNA reads TGTGCCAGCAGCTTTCTGGGGGAGGCCCAGTACTTC.

This clone was seen just once. This chain connects TRBV5-8 to TRBJ2-5, with 7 positions matching TRBD1. Germline CDR1 reads SGHTS; CDR2 reads YDEGEE. The CDR3 spans 14 residues. V lost 0 bases to trimming and J lost 2 bases; unmatched junction nucleotides: 1. CDR3 region: CASSLAGQQETQYF. CDR3 bases: TGTGCCAGCAGCTTGGCGGGACAGCAAGAGACCCAGTACTTC.

This chain uses TRBV6-5 with TRBJ2-5, with 7 bases fitting TRBD2. The CDR3 is 12 residues long. Germline CDR1 reads MNHEY; CDR2 reads SVGAGI. With V trimmed by 8 bases and J by 5 bases, 5 bases remained unmatched. The CDR3 DNA reads as TGTGCCAGCGGGGGGGTCTCGGAGACCCAGTACTTC. Its translation is CASGGVSETQYF.

The table lists this clone with a count of one. This sequence joins TRBV19 and TRBJ1-4; 9 positions agree with TRBD1. V lost 5 bases to trimming and J lost 5 bases; unmatched junction nucleotides: 6. CDR1 and CDR2 (germline): LNHDA, SQIVND (reference sequence). The CDR3 has 15 amino acids. CDR3 sequence reads: CASSVSGTGNEKLFF. CDR3 DNA sequence: TGTGCCAGTAGTGTATCCGGGACAGGGAATGAAAAACTGTTTTTT.

The chain links TRBV18 to TRBJ2-7, with a weak D call TRBD1 (6 bases). The CDR3 consists of 16 residues. V lost 2 bases and J lost 0, with 14 bases in between. Germline CDR1 is KGHSH and CDR2 is LQKENI. The CDR3 sequence is CASSPRGWEGSYEQYF. The CDR3 nucleotides are TGTGCCAGCTCACCAAGGGGGTGGGAAGGCTCCTACGAGCAGTACTTC.

The chain is built from TRBV15 and TRBJ1-2; D not certain. This CDR3 spans 15 amino acids. CDR1 and CDR2 (germline): LNHNV, YYDKDF (reference sequence). V was cut by 3 bases and J by 4 bases, with 15 bases left in between. CDR3 in DNA: TGTGCCACCAGCAGCTCAAGGACGGTACTCTATGGCTACACCTTC. Its translation: CATSSSRTVLYGYTF.

The chain has TRBV5-4 and TRBJ1-2; D not certain. Germline assignment: CDR1 SGHNT and CDR2 YYREEE (reference sequence). Trimming shortened V by 0 bases and J by 4 bases, and 7 bases separated the two germline ends. The length of the CDR3 is 13 residues. This chain's CDR3 is CASSLVRAYGYTF. The CDR3 DNA reads TGTGCCAGCAGCTTGGTGCGGGCCTATGGCTACACCTTC. The full variable domain, with the rest looked up from reference TRBV5-4 and TRBJ1-2, is ETGVTQSPTHLIKTRGQQVTLRCSSQSGHNTVSWYQQALGQGPQFIFQYYREEENGRGNFPPRFSGLQFPNYSSELNVNALELDDSALYLCASSLVRAYGYTFGSGTRLTVV.

The CDR3 nucleotides read TGTGCCAGCAGCTTGGGGACTAGCGGCTACGAGCAGTACTTC. Translated, it gives CASSLGTSGYEQYF. The V gene is TRBV11-3, the J gene TRBJ2-7; 11 nucleotides line up with TRBD2. V shed 3 bases and J 3 bases; nucleotides not matched to a gene: 1. This CDR3 contains 14 residues. CDR1 is SGHNT, CDR2 YENEEA, per germline.

The J gene is TRBJ2-7, the V gene TRBV6-5; the match to TRBD2 covers 11 bases. The CDR3 runs to 15 residues. Trimming took 6 bases from V and 3 from J; bases not matched to a gene: 7. The V gene's germline CDR1 is MNHEY and CDR2 SVGAGI. Written as DNA, the CDR3 is TGTGCCAGCAGCCTACCGACTAGCGGGATCTACGAGCAGTACTTC. Translating it yields CASSLPTSGIYEQYF.

V is TRBV27 and J is TRBJ1-6; 8 bases agree with TRBD1. V shed 2 bases and J 6 bases; nucleotides not matched to a gene: 9. This CDR3 has 17 residues. Germline V lookup: CDR1 MNHEY, CDR2 SMNVEV (reference sequence). This CDR3 reads CASSLDRRDRFNSPLHF. The CDR3 DNA is TGTGCCAGCAGTTTAGACCGGCGGGACAGGTTTAATTCACCCCTCCACTTT.

This sequence joins TRBV5-4 and TRBJ1-4, with 7 bases that match TRBD1. Germline V lookup: CDR1 SGHNT, CDR2 YYREEE (reference sequence). V was pared by 4 bases and J by 6 bases, with 6 bases of the junction left unmatched. The CDR3 is made up of 14 amino acids. In DNA form, the CDR3 reads TGTGCCAGCAGCGGAGGGGGCGCGTATGAAAAACTGTTTTTT. Encoded protein: CASSGGGAYEKLFF.

The J gene is TRBJ2-5, the V gene TRBV29-1; no clear D gene. This CDR3 spans 12 amino acids. The germline V gene encodes CDR1 SQVTM and CDR2 ANQGSEA. V was trimmed by 4 bases and J by 5 bases, leaving 11 bases between them. CDR3 nucleotides: TGCAGCGTTGTAGGCGAGAATGAGACCCAGTACTTC. Residues: CSVVGENETQYF.

The chain couples TRBV28 to TRBJ1-2; D gene ambiguous. Germline CDR1 and CDR2: MDHEN and SYDVKM. The CDR3 consists of 15 residues. The V and J ends lost 2 bases and 3 bases respectively, with 13 bases between them. CDR3 in amino acids: CASSLRNGRDYGYTF. The CDR3 bases are TGTGCCAGCAGTTTACGTAACGGGAGGGACTATGGCTACACCTTC.

The chain uses TRBV7-7 and TRBJ2-1; D gene ambiguous. V was shortened by 4 bases and J by 5 bases, with 9 bases between the two germline ends. The CDR3 totals 13 residues. CDR1 and CDR2 (germline): SSHAT, FNYEAQ (reference sequence). The CDR3 DNA is TGTGCCAGCAGCTCCACCGCTGACAATGAGCAGTTCTTC. This encodes CASSSTADNEQFF.

This chain uses TRBV6-6 with TRBJ1-1; the D gene is possibly TRBD1 (6 bases). Germline V gene lookup returns CDR1 MNHNY and CDR2 SVGAGI (reference sequence). Trimming took off 8 bases at V and 1 base at J, with 11 bases between the two ends. The CDR3 length is 13 residues. CDR3 region: CASGGDTNTEAFF. The CDR3 region has the DNA TGTGCCAGCGGGGGCGACACGAACACTGAAGCTTTCTTT.

The chain recombines TRBV6-2 or TRBV6-3 with TRBJ1-2; D is possibly TRBD1 (6 bases). V lost 4 bases and J 1 base, leaving 13 bases between the germline ends. The CDR3 has 15 residues. CDR1 MNHEY and CDR2 SVGEGT come from the germline V gene. In DNA form, the CDR3 reads TGTGCCAGCAGTTTCCCGACAGGTTTTAACTATGGCTACACCTTC. Translation: CASSFPTGFNYGYTF.

J is TRBJ1-1 and V is TRBV30, with D perhaps TRBD1 (6 bases). V lost 3 bases and J 5 bases, leaving 10 bases between the germline ends. CDR1 and CDR2 (germline): GTSNPN, SVGIG (reference sequence). The CDR3 totals 12 residues. CDR3: CAWRSGVTEAFF. CDR3 bases: TGTGCCTGGAGGTCAGGGGTTACTGAAGCTTTCTTT.

In its sample, this clone was seen once. This rearrangement joins TRBV5-1 to TRBJ1-6, with a possible D match to TRBD1 (6 bases). Trimming took 0 bases from V and 9 from J, leaving 16 bases between them. This CDR3 spans 16 amino acids. Germline lookup yields CDR1 SGHRS and CDR2 YFSETQ. CDR3: CASSLEGVQGGSPLHF. The CDR3 coding sequence is TGCGCCAGCAGCTTGGAGGGGGTACAGGGTGGTTCACCCCTCCACTTT.